This T cell receptor beta chain is from a study of shared clonotypes between healthy human individuals. Study results and limitations: Compared with memory subsets, naive subsets generally had larger estimated richness. Between a handful of donors, naive CD4 clonotypes were shared at a level of around 5.2%. The four-donor shared clonotypes exceeded non-shared clonotypes in generation probability, with non-shared ones scoring lower.

For this clone: The antigen is unknown.

Germline loops: CDR1 SNHLY, CDR2 FYNNEI. The CDR3 has 13 residues. V was shortened by 6 bases and J by 2 bases, with 10 bases between the two germline ends. Here immunoSEQ multiplex PCR was the method, and the copy in TCRdb shows in-frame clones only, minus some. The sample has about 1 million clones; 75% are singletons. The receptor was derived from a man aged 18 to 29 in good health. The sample was memory CD4+ T cells sorted from blood. Specified subset: CD45RA-negative fraction. This chain links TRBV2 with TRBJ1-1, with D maybe TRBD1 (5 bases). In nucleotides, the CDR3 is TGTGCCAGCAGCGAGACAGATAACACTGAAGCTTTCTTT. Amino acid sequence: CASSETDNTEAFF.